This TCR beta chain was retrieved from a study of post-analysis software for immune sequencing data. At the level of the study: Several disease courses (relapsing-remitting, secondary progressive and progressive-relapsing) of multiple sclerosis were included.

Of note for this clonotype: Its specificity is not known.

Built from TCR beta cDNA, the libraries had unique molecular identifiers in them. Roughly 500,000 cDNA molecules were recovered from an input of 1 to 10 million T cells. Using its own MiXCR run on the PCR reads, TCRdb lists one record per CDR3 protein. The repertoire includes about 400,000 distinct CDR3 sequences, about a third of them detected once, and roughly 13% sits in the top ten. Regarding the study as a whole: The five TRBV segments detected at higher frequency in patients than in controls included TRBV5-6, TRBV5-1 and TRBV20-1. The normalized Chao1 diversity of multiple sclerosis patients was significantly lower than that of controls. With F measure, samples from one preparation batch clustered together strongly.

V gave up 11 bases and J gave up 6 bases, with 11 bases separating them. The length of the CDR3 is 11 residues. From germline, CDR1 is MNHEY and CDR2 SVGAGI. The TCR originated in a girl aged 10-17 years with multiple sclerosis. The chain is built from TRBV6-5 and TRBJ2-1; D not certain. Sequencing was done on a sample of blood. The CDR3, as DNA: TGTGCCCGCCCAGCCCTCAATGAGCAGTTCTTC. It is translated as CARPALNEQFF.